This T cell receptor (beta chain) was captured by sequencing in a study of T-cell memory formation after mild COVID-19. Study context: In these data, TCR clusters were largely donor specific. The study's findings and limits: Later expanders leaned CD4+, whereas clones that contracted between day 15 and 85 were balanced CD4/CD8. Pre-infection memory harbored some responding clones, suggesting cross-reactive memory joined.

Turning to this clonotype: Its antigen is not identified.

V dropped 3 bases and J dropped 3; count of bases not matched to a gene: 8. Per the germline V gene, CDR1 is SGHRS and CDR2 is YFSETQ. The CDR3 loop spans 17 amino acids. MiXCR was run by TCRdb on the 5' RACE reads, yielding one entry per CDR3 protein. This sample has 300,000 or so distinct CDR3 sequences, with 15% to 20% found just once. The sequence came from a man aged 18 to 30 who had mild COVID-19 (a few samples of this study predate the infection). Cell type and time point are not known. The V gene is TRBV5-1, the J gene TRBJ2-5; 13 nucleotides match TRBD2. Sequenced: PBMCs or a T cell subset sorted from them (not recorded which). CDR3 in DNA: TGCGCCAGCAGCTCCTCATCCGGGACTAGCGGGGAAGAGACCCAGTACTTC. This gives the protein CASSSSSGTSGEETQYF.